This T cell receptor beta chain was sequenced during a study of chemoradiotherapy in HPV16-positive cancers. General study results and limits: Candidate HPV-specific clones and E7-related TCR motifs grew in tumor during treatment. The functional HPV-specific definition rests on just a couple of HPV16-positive patients. Better recurrence-free survival went with HPV-responsive T-cell expansion in HPV16-positive patients.

The method was immunoSEQ multiplex PCR; TCRdb's version includes in-frame clones alone and lacks a portion of them. The table lists about 6,400 clones, around 85% of them singletons. CDR1 SNHLY and CDR2 FYNNEI come from the germline V gene. The ends were cut back, 6 bases at V and 1 base at J, with 15 bases in the middle. The CDR3 loop spans 15 amino acids. For this clone: Antigen unknown.

The TCR sequence derives from a human donor with HPV-associated anogenital cancer. The V call is TRBV2, the J call TRBJ1-1; tentatively, D is TRBD1 (6 bases). The specimen comprised tumor tissue, sampled from a patient who underwent chemoradiotherapy. This chain's CDR3 is CASSEQGWGNTEAFF. As DNA, the CDR3 is TGTGCCAGCAGCGAACAGGGTTGGGGGAACACTGAAGCTTTCTTT.